The 12 T cell receptor beta chains given below trace back to one sample, sequenced in a study of blood T cell repertoires in COVID-19 (TCRdb year 2020). The receptor library was made with the immunoSEQ multiplex PCR assay. TCRdb holds this immuneACCESS table with in-frame rearrangements only. Some clones are missing; in checked studies, unresolved V genes explain under half, and the rest has no known cause. Within this sample are about 230,000 clones, with roughly 83% of them counted one time only. 2.6% of the sample is in the top ten clones. The sample taken for sequencing was peripheral blood. These receptors were collected from a woman in her 70s with active or convalescent COVID-19.

The chain uses TRBV9 and TRBJ1-3; the D is unclear. CDR1 SGDLS and CDR2 YYNGEE come from the germline V gene. Trimming pared 2 bases from V and 0 bases from J, leaving 6 bases between. The CDR3 length is 14 residues. The CDR3: CASSVASSGNTIYF. In nucleotides, the CDR3 is TGTGCCAGCAGCGTTGCGAGCTCTGGAAACACCATATATTTT.

The CDR3 sequence is CASSQASEQYF. The CDR3 region has the DNA TGCGCCAGCAGCCAAGCTTCCGAGCAGTACTTC. The chain employs TRBV5-1 and TRBJ2-7, with D hard to call. The germline V gene has CDR1 SGHRS and CDR2 YFSETQ. The CDR3 runs 11 residues. Between the trimmed V and J ends, which lost 4 bases and 6 bases, there was a span of 8 bases.

The table lists this clone with a count of one. This sequence joins TRBV28 and TRBJ1-1; 9 positions match TRBD1. The CDR3 covers 18 residues. V trimming: 6 bases; J trimming: 3 bases; junction bases outside the gene matches: 17. Germline lookup yields CDR1 MDHEN and CDR2 SYDVKM. CDR3 in DNA: TGTGCCAGCAGCCCACCGGGACAGGGTTATTCTGTAGACACTGAAGCTTTCTTT. Its translation is CASSPPGQGYSVDTEAFF.

The chain couples TRBV18 to TRBJ1-1, with D hard to call. Deletions cut 5 bases from V and 2 bases from J, with 12 bases between. CDR1 is KGHSH, CDR2 LQKENI, per germline. The CDR3 is made up of 14 amino acids. In DNA, the CDR3 is TGTGCCAGCTCATCCCTTGCCTATAACACTGAAGCTTTCTTT. This encodes CASSSLAYNTEAFF.

The V call is TRBV5-8, the J call TRBJ2-4, with no clear D. The V and J ends lost 3 bases and 6 bases respectively, with 10 bases between them. From germline, CDR1 is SGHTS and CDR2 YDEGEE. The CDR3 consists of 13 residues. CDR3 protein: CASSSDMGNIQYF. CDR3 bases: TGTGCCAGCAGCTCCGACATGGGAAACATTCAGTACTTC. The whole variable domain, filled in from reference TRBV5-8 and TRBJ2-4, reads EAGVTQSPTHLIKTRGQQATLRCSPISGHTSVYWYQQALGLGLQFLLWYDEGEERNRGNFPPRFSGRQFPNYSSELNVNALELEDSALYLCASSSDMGNIQYFGAGTRLSVL.

The chain employs TRBV5-1 and TRBJ2-1; the match to TRBD2 covers 12 bases. The CDR3 spans 16 residues. Germline V CDR1 and CDR2: SGHRS, YFSETQ. Losses at the gene ends were 1 base for V and 5 bases for J; bases not matched to a gene: 4. CDR3 loop: CASSLSTSGRHNEQFF. The CDR3 DNA sequence: TGCGCCAGCAGCTTGAGCACTAGCGGGAGGCACAATGAGCAGTTCTTC.

This chain joins TRBV18 and TRBJ2-7; 7 positions match TRBD1. The CDR3 spans 14 residues. V shed 3 bases and J 1 base; nucleotides not matched to a gene: 3. Germline-derived CDR1 and CDR2 are KGHSH and LQKENI. The CDR3 DNA reads as TGTGCCAGCTCACCTGGACAGGCTTCCTACGAGCAGTACTTC. It specifies CASSPGQASYEQYF.

The chain links TRBV29-1 to TRBJ1-1; 7 bases map to TRBD1. CDR3 length: 14 residues. From germline, CDR1 is SQVTM and CDR2 ANQGSEA. V shed 4 bases and J 4 bases; nucleotides not matched to a gene: 9. CDR3 DNA sequence: TGCAGCGTTGGTGACAGGGTTTTTAGCACTGAAGCTTTCTTT. It encodes CSVGDRVFSTEAFF.

The rearrangement links TRBV6-5 to TRBJ2-2, with TRBD1 matching over 8 bases. The germline V gene has CDR1 MNHEY and CDR2 SVGAGI. J gave up 6 bases and V 10 bases, and 7 bases lay outside the gene matches. The length of the CDR3 is 13 residues. The CDR3, as DNA: TGTGCCACCTGGACAGGGCAAGCCGGGGAGCTGTTTTTT. The encoded protein is CATWTGQAGELFF.

The chain has TRBV24-1 and TRBJ1-2, with unresolved D. The CDR3 has 13 residues. V lost 5 bases and J lost 4, with 10 bases in between. CDR1 KGHDR and CDR2 SFDVKD come from the germline V gene. CDR3 residues: CATSVGEGYGYTF. The CDR3 DNA reads TGTGCCACCAGTGTTGGGGAGGGCTATGGCTACACCTTC.

This clone was observed a handful of times. V and J are TRBV7-9 and TRBJ2-3, with a tentative D call TRBD1 (5 bases). V lost 3 bases to trimming and J lost 3 bases, with 16 bases between them. This CDR3 region has 16 residues. The germline V gene has CDR1 SEHNR and CDR2 FQNEAQ (reference sequence). CDR3 DNA sequence: TGTGCCAGCAGCTTGGCCGTACTAACAGGAACAGATACGCAGTATTTT. Its translation is CASSLAVLTGTDTQYF.

The chain couples TRBV3-1 (or the pseudogene TRBV3-2) to TRBJ2-1, with D unclear. Germline CDR1 is LGHDT and CDR2 is YNNKEL (reference sequence). The CDR3 covers 16 residues. V was clipped by 4 bases and J by 7 bases, with 20 bases between them. CDR3 sequence (DNA): TGTGCCAGCAGCCGACCACTATTCTCCGATAGTAATGAGCAGTTCTTC. Amino acid sequence: CASSRPLFSDSNEQFF.